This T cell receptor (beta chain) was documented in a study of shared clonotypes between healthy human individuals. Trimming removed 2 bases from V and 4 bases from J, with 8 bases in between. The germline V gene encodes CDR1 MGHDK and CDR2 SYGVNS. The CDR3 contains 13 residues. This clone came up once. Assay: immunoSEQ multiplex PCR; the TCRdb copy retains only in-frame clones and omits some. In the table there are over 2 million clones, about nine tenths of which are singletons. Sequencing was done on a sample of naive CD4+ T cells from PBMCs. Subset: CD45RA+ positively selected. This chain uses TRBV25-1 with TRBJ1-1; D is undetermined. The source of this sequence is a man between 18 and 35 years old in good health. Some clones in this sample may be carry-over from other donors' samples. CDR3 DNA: TGTGCCAGCAGTGAAGAGGGCTTCACTGAAGCTTTCTTT. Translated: CASSEEGFTEAFF. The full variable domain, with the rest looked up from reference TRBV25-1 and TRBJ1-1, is EADIYQTPRYLVIGTGKKITLECSQTMGHDKMYWYQQDPGMELHLIHYSYGVNSTEKGDLSSESTVSRIRTEHFPLTLESARPSHTSQYLCASSEEGFTEAFFGQGTRLTVV.